The following is a T cell receptor (beta chain) sequence with its context. Its antigen is currently not known. No quality values exist for individual bases; no much larger clone is one base distant. This specimen comes from a study of cytomegalovirus exposure and HLA in healthy donors (TCRdb year 2017). The study in broad terms: An earlier analysis of 587 of the donors reported roughly 300 Gb of sequence data and around 110 million unique TCR beta sequences obtained from about 179 million T cells. Donor age, sex, ethnicity and CMV serostatus were compiled together with the repertoire data. A later genetic analysis took genome-wide SNP genotypes for about 55% of the roughly 700 donors and used that subset as a discovery cohort. The number of typed donors differed by locus: roughly 629-640 for A, B, C, DRB1 and DQB1; 500 to 550 for DQA1; 606 for DPA1; and some 450 for DPB1. Rather than drawing on any new phenotypic data, the later analysis identified candidate immune exposures from TCR beta sequences and the way those sequences occurred across donors. To predict cytomegalovirus infection status, the study combined high-throughput TCR immunosequencing, statistical association of individual TCRs with disease status, and machine learning. Besides the first cohort of around 670 subjects, a separate validation cohort made up of 120 different subjects was used. On average, around 200,000 unique TCR beta nucleotide sequences were sequenced per donor among about 400 genotyped donors of the cohort, with roughly 18% of those sequences being non-productive. Using immunosequencing, the study profiled T cell repertoires from about 650 subjects and related those repertoires to cytomegalovirus serostatus. All discovery cohort repertoires had been generated on a single sequencing platform. An earlier analysis of about 620 of the donors applied high-throughput TCR beta sequencing to assess whether each TCR beta V gene segment acted as functional or pseudogenic. The study was designed to test whether signatures of past pathogen exposure could be identified by cataloging public T cell receptors. A handful of DR-DQ haplotypes were handled as single units for association and clustering because linkage in the cohort was strong. HLA typing included class I and class II loci at four-digit resolution. The genetic ancestry cluster associated with self-reported Caucasian donors included about 84% of the approximately 430 genotyped donors. A later analysis re-analyzed previously published TCR beta repertoires from 550 to 700 donors and added high-resolution HLA genotyping to study TCR occurrence patterns. An early release that covered 500 to 800 HLA-typed donors contained approximately 300 gigabases of sequencing data and 85 million to 100 million unique TCR sequences.

General study outcomes and caveats: A later genetic analysis reported fewer N-insertions in productive TCRs among donors in an Asian-associated ancestry cluster than the approximately 670-donor mean. CMV serostatus was the only immune exposure information available for the cohort. The classifier was reported to diagnose cytomegalovirus status with high specificity and sensitivity in both the original and validation cohorts. In a later analysis, 15,000 to 20,000 TCR beta sequences were associated with specific HLA alleles at a false discovery rate of 0.05. A further reported finding was that TCR beta sequences accurately predicted the HLA-A and HLA-B alleles for most subjects in the first cohort. HLA typing was unavailable for some donors at each locus, so association tests used only the typed subset. Correlated functional status among segregating V segments might be attributable to linkage disequilibrium, but an unknown experimental factor could not be ruled out. In vitro tests confirmed that a few of the cytomegalovirus-associated TCR beta chains recognize cytomegalovirus antigens. Several of the top co-occurrence clusters appeared to be linked to parvovirus B19, influenza, CMV and Epstein-Barr virus, according to a later analysis. It was suggested by the authors that the approach could potentially be generalized to other disease states and immunological phenotypes. A group of highly shared sequence variants was considered likely to be a technical artifact of the sequencing pipeline. An earlier analysis of approximately 500 of the donors showed that most TCR beta V segments appeared in productive rearrangements either about 90% or about 30% of the time, which broadly matched IMGT annotations. Sequencing depth was assumed to be roughly uniform across donors in the presence/absence analyses, though that assumption may not hold. Some IMGT-functional V segments, including TRBV6-2 and TRBV6-3, could not be told apart with the 87-base-pair reads, so those segments were excluded. In the study, 150 to 200 TCR beta chains were listed as associated with cytomegalovirus. In this cohort, only TCR beta chains were sequenced, and detectable features were limited by the absence of alpha or paired-chain data. Most TCR sequences were observed very rarely across donors, whereas some public TCRs were present in many individuals. An association between a missense DCLRE1C variant and V-gene and J-gene trimming of TCR beta chains was found in a later genetic analysis and replicated in an independent cohort. According to a later analysis, most CMV-associated TCR beta chains appeared to be HLA-restricted, and the HLA associations seemed to be driven largely by CMV exposure. According to a later analysis, TCR association rates differed among HLA loci, with DRB1 alleles showing the most associated TCRs and HLA-C alleles showing the fewest. Because counts were too low, seventeen rarely observed V segments, including chromosome 9 orphons, were left out of the earlier analysis of 500 to 650 of the donors. Strong co-occurrence of HLA alleles, especially DR and DQ, made assigning TCR associations to individual alleles difficult. Compared with equally common non-associated chains, HLA-associated TCR beta chains in a later analysis were more clonally expanded and had lower generation probabilities.

The cohort comprised 666 healthy bone marrow donors. At the time of sampling, all cohort members were nominally healthy, though unrecorded immune exposures were likely present. The donor tested CMV seronegative, placing the donor among the 350 or so seronegative members of the cohort. Every donor gave a peripheral blood sample, and the peripheral blood mononuclear cells from that sample were used for TCR beta sequencing. Genomic DNA was extracted from the blood cell samples with the Qiagen DNeasy Blood Extraction Kit. Libraries came from the immunoSEQ multiplex PCR assay. A mixture of 60 forward primers for TCR Vbeta segments and 13 reverse primers for TCR Jbeta segments was used in the multiplex PCR. Amplification of the CDR3 region of rearranged TCR beta genes was performed with a multiplex PCR assay on genomic DNA. The amplified TCR beta libraries were sequenced on the Illumina HiSeq System as 87-base-pair reads. The authors' pipeline ran thus. Across the 500 to 700 repertoires, a later analysis counted approximately 75 million unique TCR beta chains, some 11 million of which were shared by at least two donors. Raw reads were error-corrected and collapsed into unique sequences by a nearest-neighbor algorithm in which closely related sequences were merged to remove PCR and sequencing errors. CDR3 sequences were aligned to IMGT reference sequences to assign V, D and J gene segments. For a sequence to be retained, a match of at least six nucleotides to both a V gene segment and a J gene segment was required. Rearrangements were classified as productive when the CDR3 lacked stop codons and remained in frame with V and J, and all other rearrangements were classified as non-productive. CDR3 was defined according to IMGT convention as the region running from the second conserved V-encoded cysteine to the conserved J-encoded phenylalanine. Sequences without an unambiguous match to a single V gene segment were excluded from the earlier analysis of about 600 of the donors. In an earlier analysis of 587 of the donors, V segments were called functional above 56.7% productive rearrangements and were called segregating when the between-donor standard deviation exceeded 5%. A statistical classification framework was built to diagnose cytomegalovirus status from the catalog of TCR beta chain sequences. In a later analysis, TCR nucleotide sequences were compared against IMGT/GENE-DB human TR gene sequences so that V and J genes could be assigned. Using the TCRdist pipeline, a later analysis assigned CDR3 sequences along with most-parsimonious VDJ recombination scenarios. In a later analysis, each TCR beta chain was defined by its CDR3 amino acid sequence together with its V-gene family, and reads lacking a unique V-gene family were excluded. A later analysis removed 500 to 650 highly shared, low-generation-probability nucleotide sequences to deal with suspected cross-contamination and a sequencing artifact. In a later analysis, a clonal expansion index for each public chain was calculated from normalized within-repertoire ranks of inferred template counts. Generation probabilities in a later analysis came from a VDJ recombination model fitted to out-of-frame rearrangements, and those results were checked against IGoR. In a later analysis, hypergeometric tests were used to score TCR-TCR, TCR-HLA and TCR-CMV co-occurrence, with a repertoire-size bias correction applied to TCR pairs. In a later analysis, false discovery rates were estimated by permuting HLA or CMV assignments 20 times. In a later analysis, co-occurring TCRs were grouped using DBSCAN, with TCRdist sequence similarity added in when clustering inside HLA-allele-positive subsets. Repertoires with fewer than 30,000 or more than 120,000 public chains were left out of co-occurrence clustering, as were a few repertoires with anomalous nucleotide sharing. TCRdb re-hosts the immuneACCESS table, in-frame sequences only. Its copies lack some clones; in the studies checked, an unresolved V gene accounts for under half of them, and the cause for the rest is not known. V, J and clone size were drawn from that table, and D and trimming were deduced from the DNA. Present in this sample are around 110,000 clones, roughly 82% of which were seen just once. In total, the top ten clones hold more than 4% of the sample.

CDR1 SGHTA and CDR2 FQGNSA are derived from the germline V gene. The CDR3 sequence holds 19 residues, the cysteine and phenylalanine included. The only DNA kept is the CDR3, 57 bases in frame from the first base. V is trimmed back by 1 base and J by 1 base, and the junction contains 8 bases that no gene match accounts for. In this chain, TRBV7-2 is recombined with TRBJ2-1; 12 bases in the junction line up with TRBD2. The TCR comes from a male donor in good health and CMV-seronegative. The material sequenced was PBMCs. The nucleotides read TGTGCCAGCAGCTTAGACCCCCTACTAGCGGGGGGTTCCTACAATGAGCAGTTCTTC. It encodes CASSLDPLLAGGSYNEQFF.